These 10 T cell receptor beta chains were sequenced from one sample in a study of cytotoxic CD8 clonotypes in ibrutinib-treated CLL. Some clones are missing from TCRdb's copy, which holds only in-frame ones; the method was immunoSEQ multiplex PCR. The table records fewer than 100,000 clones, about 82% of them present only once. The material sequenced was PBMCs, taken before ibrutinib treatment. These receptors originate from a human donor with chronic lymphocytic leukemia.

The chain combines TRBV28 with TRBJ1-2, with D unclear. V was clipped by 4 bases and J by 10 bases, with 7 bases between them. This CDR3 has 10 amino acids. Germline values: CDR1 MDHEN, CDR2 SYDVKM. CDR3 nucleotides: TGTGCCAGCAGTTCTAGGTTCTACACCTTC. Translated, it gives CASSSRFYTF.

The chain recombines TRBV4-2 with TRBJ1-4, with 9 bases fitting TRBD1. Germline CDR1 LGHNA, CDR2 YNFKEQ. V dropped 8 bases and J dropped 8; count of bases not matched to a gene: 12. The CDR3 contains 15 residues. CDR3 in amino acids: CASGTGRGAREKLFF. The CDR3 nucleotides read TGTGCCAGCGGGACAGGGAGGGGGGCCCGCGAAAAACTGTTTTTT.

The chain couples TRBV5-4 to TRBJ2-1, with D possibly matching TRBD2 (5 bases). Trimming pared 2 bases from V and 4 bases from J, leaving 10 bases between. CDR3 length equals 14 residues. Germline-derived CDR1 and CDR2 are SGHNT and YYREEE (reference sequence). The CDR3 region has the DNA TGTGCCAGCAGCTTTCCATCGGGGTACAATGAGCAGTTCTTC. It encodes CASSFPSGYNEQFF.

This rearrangement joins TRBV9 to TRBJ1-1; TRBD1 matches 9 bases. Germline CDR1 and CDR2: SGDLS and YYNGEE. The CDR3 loop spans 16 amino acids. With 0 bases clipped from V and 2 bases from J, the junction kept 5 bases outside the gene matches. The CDR3 sequence is CASSVVGQGINTEAFF. In DNA, the CDR3 is TGTGCCAGCAGCGTAGTGGGACAGGGCATTAACACTGAAGCTTTCTTT.

The chain has TRBV5-1 and TRBJ1-2; 9 nucleotides line up with TRBD1. Germline-derived CDR1 and CDR2 are SGHRS and YFSETQ. The CDR3 has 15 amino acids. Trimming took 2 bases from V and 4 from J; bases not matched to a gene: 6. The CDR3 protein is CASSFGGQGSYGYTF. The CDR3 DNA reads TGCGCCAGCAGCTTTGGAGGACAGGGGTCCTATGGCTACACCTTC.

This clone was recorded only once. The genes are TRBV6-1 and TRBJ1-1; TRBD1 aligns across 10 bases. Germline CDR1 reads MNHNS; CDR2 reads SASEGT. J lost 3 bases, V lost 8 bases, and 9 bases had no gene match. There are 15 residues in the CDR3. CDR3 sequence (DNA): TGTGCCAGCCGGGACAGGGGACTCCCCGACACTGAAGCTTTCTTT. Translation gives CASRDRGLPDTEAFF.

The chain carries TRBV19 and TRBJ1-1; D is unresolved. This CDR3 is built from 15 residues. Germline CDR1 reads LNHDA; CDR2 reads SQIVND (reference sequence). Between the trimmed V and J ends, which lost 7 bases and 1 base, there was a span of 16 bases. CDR3 loop: CASKKTATPNTEAFF. The CDR3 nucleotides read TGTGCCAGTAAAAAGACCGCAACCCCGAACACTGAAGCTTTCTTT.

This chain connects TRBV7-6 to TRBJ2-1, with D tentatively TRBD2 (5 bases). Trimming left V 5 bases short and J 4 bases short, with 12 bases between. The CDR3 spans 14 residues. In germline, CDR1 is SGHVS, CDR2 FNYEAQ. CDR3: CASSPTRVYNEQFF. The DNA for the CDR3 is TGTGCCAGCAGCCCAACTAGGGTTTACAATGAGCAGTTCTTC.

The chain employs TRBV4-1 and TRBJ2-5; TRBD1 matches at 10 bases. V dropped 2 bases and J dropped 4; count of bases not matched to a gene: 10. CDR1 MGHRA and CDR2 YSYEKL come from the germline V gene. The CDR3 loop spans 17 amino acids. CDR3 coding DNA: TGCGCCAGCAGCCAATCGCGACAGGGGGCATGGGGAGAGACCCAGTACTTC. It yields the protein CASSQSRQGAWGETQYF.

DNA for the CDR3: TGCGCCAGCAGTTGGCTAGCGGGATCGAACACCGGGGAGCTGTTTTTT. It specifies CASSWLAGSNTGELFF. This chain connects TRBV10-1 to TRBJ2-2, with 9 nucleotides matching TRBD2. The V gene end was trimmed by 5 bases and the J gene end by 0 bases; junction bases not matched to a gene: 4. This CDR3 is 16 amino acids long. Germline assignment: CDR1 WNHNN and CDR2 SYGVQD (reference sequence).